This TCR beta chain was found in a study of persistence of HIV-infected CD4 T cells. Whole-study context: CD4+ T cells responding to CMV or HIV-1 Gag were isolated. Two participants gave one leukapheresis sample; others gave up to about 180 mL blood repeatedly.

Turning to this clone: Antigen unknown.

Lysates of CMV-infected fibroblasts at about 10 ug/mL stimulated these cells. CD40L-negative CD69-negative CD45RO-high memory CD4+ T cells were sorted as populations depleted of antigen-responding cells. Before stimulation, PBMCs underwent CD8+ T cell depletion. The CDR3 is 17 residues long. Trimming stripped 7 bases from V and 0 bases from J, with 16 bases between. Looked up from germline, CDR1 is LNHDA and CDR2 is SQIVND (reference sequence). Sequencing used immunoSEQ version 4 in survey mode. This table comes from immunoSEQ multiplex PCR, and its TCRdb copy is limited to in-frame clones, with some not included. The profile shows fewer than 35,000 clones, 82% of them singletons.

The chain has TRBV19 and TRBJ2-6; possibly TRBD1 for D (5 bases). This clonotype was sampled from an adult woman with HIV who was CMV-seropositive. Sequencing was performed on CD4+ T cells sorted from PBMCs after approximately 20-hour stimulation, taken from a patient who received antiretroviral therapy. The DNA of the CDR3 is TGTGCCAGTACCTTAAGGGGCGCCAGCTCTGGGGCCAACGTCCTGACTTTC. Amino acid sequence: CASTLRGASSGANVLTF.